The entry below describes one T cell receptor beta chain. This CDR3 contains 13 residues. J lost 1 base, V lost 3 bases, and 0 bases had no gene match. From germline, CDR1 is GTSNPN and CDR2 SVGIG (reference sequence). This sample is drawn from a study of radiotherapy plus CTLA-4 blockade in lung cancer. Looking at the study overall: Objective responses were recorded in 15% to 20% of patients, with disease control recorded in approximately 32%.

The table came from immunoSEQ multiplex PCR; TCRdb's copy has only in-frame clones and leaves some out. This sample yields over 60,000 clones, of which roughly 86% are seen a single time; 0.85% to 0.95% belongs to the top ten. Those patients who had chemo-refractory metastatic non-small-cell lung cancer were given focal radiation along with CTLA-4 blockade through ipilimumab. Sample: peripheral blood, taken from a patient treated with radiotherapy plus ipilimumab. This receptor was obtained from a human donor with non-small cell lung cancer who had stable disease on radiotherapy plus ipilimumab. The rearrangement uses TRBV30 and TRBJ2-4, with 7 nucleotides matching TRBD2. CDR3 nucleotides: TGTGCCTGGAGGCGGGGGGCCAAAAACATTCAGTACTTC. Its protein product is CAWRRGAKNIQYF.